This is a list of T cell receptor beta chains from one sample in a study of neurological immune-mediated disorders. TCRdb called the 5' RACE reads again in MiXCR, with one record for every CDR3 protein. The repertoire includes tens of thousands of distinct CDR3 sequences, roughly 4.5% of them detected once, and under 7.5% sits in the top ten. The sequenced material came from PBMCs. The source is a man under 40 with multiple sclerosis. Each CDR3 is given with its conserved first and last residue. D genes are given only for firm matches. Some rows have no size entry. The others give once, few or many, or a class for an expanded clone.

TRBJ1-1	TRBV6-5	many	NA	CASSYRGEAFF	TGTGCCAGCAGTTATAGAGGGGAAGCTTTCTTT
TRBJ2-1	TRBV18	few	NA	CASSPRASSYNEQFF	TGTGCCAGCTCACCTCGGGCTTCTTCCTACAATGAGCAGTTCTTC
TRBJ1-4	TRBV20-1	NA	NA	CSAPLVRGNEKLFF	TGCAGTGCCCCCCTGGTTCGGGGTAATGAAAAACTGTTTTTT
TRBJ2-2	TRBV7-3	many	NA	CASSLWVNTGELFF	TGTGCCAGCAGCTTATGGGTGAACACCGGGGAGCTGTTTTTT
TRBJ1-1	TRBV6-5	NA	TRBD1	CASSYSTGGTEAFF	TGTGCCAGCAGTTACTCTACAGGGGGCACTGAAGCTTTCTTT
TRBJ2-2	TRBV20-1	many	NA	CSARDPTGELFF	TGCAGTGCTAGAGATCCTACCGGGGAGCTGTTTTTT
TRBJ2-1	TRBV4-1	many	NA	CASSQEGEQFF	TGCGCCAGCAGCCAAGAGGGTGAGCAGTTCTTC
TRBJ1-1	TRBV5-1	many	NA	CASSFQGRVNTEAFF	TGCGCCAGCAGCTTCCAGGGCAGAGTGAACACTGAAGCTTTCTTT
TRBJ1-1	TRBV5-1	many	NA	CASSLGSGGTEAFF	TGCGCCAGCAGCTTGGGGTCCGGGGGCACTGAAGCTTTCTTT
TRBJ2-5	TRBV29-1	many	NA	CSVGWDGRYQETQYF	TGCAGCGTTGGATGGGACGGTCGGTACCAAGAGACCCAGTACTTC
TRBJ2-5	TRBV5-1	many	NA	CASSFNGETQYF	TGCGCCAGCAGCTTTAATGGGGAGACCCAGTACTTC
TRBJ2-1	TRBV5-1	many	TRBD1	CASLGETGGFNEQFF	TGCGCCAGCCTCGGGGAGACAGGGGGGTTCAATGAGCAGTTCTTC
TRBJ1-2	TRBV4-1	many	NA	CASSREQVNYGYTF	TGCGCCAGCAGCCGAGAACAGGTTAACTATGGCTACACCTTC
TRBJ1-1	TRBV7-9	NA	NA	CASSPDFFRDAFF	TGTGCCAGCAGCCCCGATTTCTTCAGGGACGCTTTCTTT
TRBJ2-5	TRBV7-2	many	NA	CASSPRTQETQYF	TGTGCCAGCAGCCCGCGGACACAAGAGACCCAGTACTTC
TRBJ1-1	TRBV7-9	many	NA	CASTPRGPRPTEAFF	TGTGCCAGTACCCCCCGGGGACCGAGGCCCACCGAAGCTTTCTTT
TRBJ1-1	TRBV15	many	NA	CATRSRGVVNTEAFF	TGTGCCACCAGGTCTAGGGGAGTAGTTAACACTGAAGCTTTCTTT
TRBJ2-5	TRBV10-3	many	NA	CAISGSGETQYF	TGTGCCATCAGTGGGTCCGGAGAGACCCAGTACTTC
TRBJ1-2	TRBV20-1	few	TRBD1	CSARDNRGSNYGYTF	TGCAGTGCTAGAGATAACAGGGGATCCAACTATGGCTACACCTTC
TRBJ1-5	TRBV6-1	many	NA	CASGKLGTLNQPQHF	TGTGCCAGCGGAAAATTGGGAACCCTCAATCAGCCCCAGCATTTT
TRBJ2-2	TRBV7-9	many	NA	CASSLGEAGELFF	TGTGCCAGCAGCTTAGGGGAAGCCGGGGAGCTGTTTTTT
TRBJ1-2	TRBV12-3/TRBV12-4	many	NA	CASSTTGSYGYTF	TGTGCCAGCAGCACTACAGGGAGCTATGGCTACACCTTC
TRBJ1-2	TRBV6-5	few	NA	CASRTGTQRGYTF	TGTGCCAGCAGAACCGGGACTCAAAGGGGCTACACCTTC
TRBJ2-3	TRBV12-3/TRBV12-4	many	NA	CASSSLQGSTDTQYF	TGTGCCAGCAGTTCACTACAGGGTAGCACAGATACGCAGTATTTT
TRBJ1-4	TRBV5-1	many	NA	CASSGLGVTNEKLFF	TGCGCCAGCAGCGGGCTGGGGGTGACTAATGAAAAACTGTTTTTT
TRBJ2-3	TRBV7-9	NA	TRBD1	CASSNVPGQSTDTQYF	TGTGCCAGCAGCAATGTCCCGGGACAGAGCACAGATACACAGTATTTT
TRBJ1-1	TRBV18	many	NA	CASSPLRVEDTEAFF	TGTGCCAGCTCCCCCCTGCGGGTAGAGGACACTGAAGCTTTCTTT
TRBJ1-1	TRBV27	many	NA	CASSSQGEAFF	TGTGCCAGCAGTTCCCAGGGGGAAGCTTTCTTT
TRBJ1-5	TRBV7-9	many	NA	CASSSTYNQPQHF	TGTGCCAGCAGCTCGACTTACAATCAGCCCCAGCATTTT
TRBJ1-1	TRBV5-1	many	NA	CASSFLGVWGAPEAFF	TGCGCCAGCAGCTTTCTTGGGGTGTGGGGAGCCCCTGAAGCTTTCTTT
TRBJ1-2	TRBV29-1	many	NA	CSVQPTDLDGYTF	TGCAGCGTCCAACCGACAGATTTGGATGGCTACACCTTC
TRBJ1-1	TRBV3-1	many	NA	CASSAHLRVVNTEAFF	TGTGCCAGCAGCGCCCATCTAAGGGTCGTGAACACTGAAGCTTTCTTT
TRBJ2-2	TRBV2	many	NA	CASSGAGLAGELFF	TGTGCCAGCAGTGGGGCGGGATTGGCCGGGGAGCTGTTTTTT
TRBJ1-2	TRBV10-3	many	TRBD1	CAISDDRAPNYGYTF	TGTGCCATCAGTGACGACAGGGCTCCTAACTATGGCTACACCTTC